This T cell receptor (beta chain) was observed in a study of blood T cell repertoires in COVID-19 (dated by TCRdb to 2019 to 2021). Background for the entire study: The collaborator samples originated in the United States, Italy and Spain and spanned the acute and convalescent phases of COVID-19. Where available, HLA class I and class II types were taken from metadata supplied by the sample provider and were not determined by assay-based typing. The material from the prospective study consisted of cDNA or gDNA derived from T cells, B-cell-depleted T cells, or PBMCs. A de-identified subject ID, COVID-19 status, age in years and sex were almost always included in the sample metadata. The samples were drawn from two sources: the first 160 participants of the ongoing ImmuneRACE study, and 1,000 to 1,500 subjects contributed by 6 global collaborators. The repertoires were released in a freely available public database intended as a resource for research on the immune response to SARS-CoV-2. Deeply sampled blood TCRbeta repertoires from subjects exposed to, actively infected with, or recovered from COVID-19 were included in the dataset. The paper as a whole reports these results and caveats: How much clinical and demographic metadata was included differed by source and by participant, and the metadata was provided uncurated.

The CDR3 sequence holds 16 residues, the cysteine and phenylalanine included. Only the CDR3 region is kept as DNA, spanning 48 bases read in frame from base 1. The germline V gene gives CDR1 as SGHRS and CDR2 as YFSETQ. V was cut back by 2 bases and J by 8 bases, leaving a gap of 21 bases between them. Whole blood was collected in K2EDTA tubes by collaborating institutions according to the institutions' own protocols. For TCRbeta analysis, collaborator samples were shipped as frozen whole blood, as isolated PBMCs, or as DNA extracted from either sample type. A note on this clone: The target of this receptor is not known. The record has no base qualities; no much larger clone is one base away.

TCRbeta CDR3 regions were amplified from genomic DNA using the immunoSEQ Assay, a bias-controlled multiplex PCR. The authors processed their data as follows. The number of nucleated cells in each sample was estimated from the amplification of reference gene primers within the assay. To quantify the absolute abundance of each unique TCRbeta CDR3 rearrangement, sequence reads were collapsed and filtered. Productive Simpson clonality was computed per sample as the square root of Simpson's diversity index over productive rearrangements. TCRdb took this table from immuneACCESS and kept in-frame rearrangements with V and J called. Such tables lack part of the clones; where checked against another copy, unresolved V genes explain under half of the gap, and the rest is unexplained. The V and J calls and the clone size are those of that table, but D and trimming were determined from the DNA. The sample table holds tens of thousands of clones, of which 84% were seen once. The ten largest account for around a third of the sample.

This chain joins TRBV5-1 to TRBJ2-3, with TRBD1 as a weak D call on 6 bases. The sequencing input was peripheral blood. This receptor was obtained from a man aged 65 to 85 with acute or convalescent COVID-19. The DNA sequence is TGCGCCAGCAGCTTAATCGGACAGTCAGCAGCAGGTACGCAGTATTTT. It specifies CASSLIGQSAAGTQYF.